A single sample gave rise to the 13 T cell receptor beta chains below, sequenced in a study of blood T cell repertoires in COVID-19. Repertoires were generated with immunoSEQ multiplex PCR, while TCRdb's copy carries only in-frame clones and drops some. Altogether 180,000 or so clones are present, around 87% being singletons, with the ten largest covering 0.6% to 0.8%. The sample was peripheral blood. The receptors here all came from a man aged 50-60 years with acute or convalescent COVID-19.

V usage is TRBV6-6 and J usage is TRBJ1-6; the D gene is possibly TRBD1 (6 bases). Germline CDR1 is MNHNY and CDR2 is SVGAGI (reference sequence). The CDR3 length is 15 residues. Trimming cost V 7 bases and J 5 bases, with 15 bases left between them. Here the CDR3 reads CASTDGQGHNSPLHF. The CDR3 nucleotides are TGTGCCAGCACCGACGGGCAGGGGCATAATTCACCCCTCCACTTT.

The V gene is TRBV5-1, the J gene TRBJ2-1; 9 bases map to TRBD2. CDR3 length equals 13 residues. Germline V gene lookup returns CDR1 SGHRS and CDR2 YFSETQ. The ends lost 0 bases at V and 10 bases at J; junction bases unmatched: 2. The CDR3 nucleotides are TGCGCCAGCAGCTTGGGCGGGGGGGGCGAGCAGTTCTTC. Protein sequence: CASSLGGGGEQFF.

The gene calls are TRBV28 and TRBJ2-1, with 8 bases that match TRBD2. This CDR3 has 15 amino acids. The V gene's germline CDR1 is MDHEN and CDR2 SYDVKM. V dropped 4 bases and J dropped 0; count of bases not matched to a gene: 2. CDR3 sequence: CASSSGLGSYNEQFF. The CDR3 DNA follows: TGTGCCAGCAGTTCGGGACTAGGCTCCTACAATGAGCAGTTCTTC.

The chain links TRBV5-1 to TRBJ1-1; D not certain. V was shortened by 1 base and J by 1 base, with 8 bases between the two germline ends. CDR3 length: 14 residues. CDR1 is SGHRS, CDR2 YFSETQ, per germline. The CDR3 DNA follows: TGCGCCAGCAGCTTGTCGGGTAGGAACACTGAAGCTTTCTTT. Translated: CASSLSGRNTEAFF.

The CDR3 here is CASSLPRLAGRYNEQFF. The CDR3 coding sequence is TGTGCCAGCAGTTTACCCAGGCTAGCGGGGAGATACAATGAGCAGTTCTTC. V gene TRBV27 combines with J gene TRBJ2-1; the match to TRBD2 covers 9 bases. CDR1 is MNHEY and CDR2 is SMNVEV in the germline V gene (reference sequence). CDR3 length: 17 residues. The junction had 9 bases not matched to a gene; V was cut back by 2 bases and J by 4 bases.

The V gene is TRBV7-3, the J gene TRBJ2-3; 12 bases fit TRBD2. CDR3 length: 16 amino acids. V lost 6 bases, J lost 4 bases, and 8 bases stayed unmatched. Germline V lookup: CDR1 SGHTA, CDR2 FQGTGA. CDR3 loop: CASSMLAGGRPDTQYF. DNA of the CDR3: TGTGCCAGCAGTATGCTAGCGGGGGGGCGACCAGATACGCAGTATTTT.

The CDR3 loop is CSVAGQGIMIGYTF. The CDR3 DNA follows: TGCAGCGTTGCGGGACAGGGCATTATGATCGGCTACACCTTC. The chain carries TRBV29-1 and TRBJ1-2; 9 bases line up with TRBD1. The CDR3 has 14 amino acids. Per germline, CDR1 SQVTM and CDR2 ANQGSEA. V gave up 4 bases and J gave up 8 bases; unmatched junction bases: 11. The full variable domain, in which reference TRBV29-1 and TRBJ1-2 provide the parts outside the CDR3, is SAVISQKPSRDICQRGTSLTIQCQVDSQVTMMFWYRQQPGQSLTLIATANQGSEATYESGFVIDKFPISRPNLTFSTLTVSNMSPEDSSIYLCSVAGQGIMIGYTFGSGTRLTVV.

The V call is TRBV30, the J call TRBJ1-5, with 8 positions matching TRBD1. This CDR3 spans 13 amino acids. Germline assignment: CDR1 GTSNPN and CDR2 SVGIG (reference sequence). Trimming removed 5 bases from V and 3 bases from J; junction bases left unmatched: 3. CDR3 sequence reads: CAWSTGDNQPQHF. DNA of the CDR3: TGTGCCTGGTCGACAGGGGACAATCAGCCCCAGCATTTT. Drawing the rest from reference TRBV30 and TRBJ1-5, the complete variable domain is SQTIHQWPATLVQPVGSPLSLECTVEGTSNPNLYWYRQAAGRGLQLLFYSVGIGQISSEVPQNLSASRPQDRQFILSSKKLLLSDSGFYLCAWSTGDNQPQHFGDGTRLSIL.

V usage is TRBV9 and J usage is TRBJ1-3; 7 positions match TRBD1. Trimming at V came to 0 bases and at J to 0 bases, leaving 6 bases not matched to a gene. The CDR3 loop spans 17 amino acids. Looked up from germline, CDR1 is SGDLS and CDR2 is YYNGEE. The CDR3 loop reads CASSVGPTGLSGNTIYF. CDR3 DNA: TGTGCCAGCAGCGTAGGGCCGACAGGGCTCTCTGGAAACACCATATATTTT.

This sequence joins TRBV6-2 or TRBV6-3 and TRBJ1-2; TRBD1 might be the D (5 bases). The CDR3 extends over 15 amino acids. Per germline, CDR1 MNHEY and CDR2 SVGEGT. The V gene lost 0 bases and the J gene lost 5 bases, with 13 bases spanning the gap. The CDR3 nucleotides read TGTGCCAGCAGTTACTCCCAGGGAGGGAGTTATGGCTACACCTTC. Its protein is CASSYSQGGSYGYTF.

CDR3 in DNA: TGTGCCTGGAGTCAGTATGCAACTAATGAAAAACTGTTTTTT. Protein sequence: CAWSQYATNEKLFF. The V call is TRBV30, the J call TRBJ1-4, with no clear D. The CDR3 contains 14 residues. Trimming pared 2 bases from V and 0 bases from J, leaving 7 bases between. The germline V gene encodes CDR1 GTSNPN and CDR2 SVGIG (reference sequence).

The V and J genes are TRBV3-1 (or the pseudogene TRBV3-2) and TRBJ1-2; no clear D gene. V was pared by 1 base and J by 1 base, with 7 bases between. CDR3 length equals 14 residues. Germline CDR1 and CDR2: LGHDT and YNNKEL (reference sequence). The CDR3 here is CASSQVGVNYGYTF. As DNA, the CDR3 is TGTGCCAGCAGCCAAGTCGGGGTTAACTATGGCTACACCTTC.

The V call is TRBV7-8, the J call TRBJ1-2; 7 bases match TRBD1. Germline V gene sequence: CDR1 SGHVS, CDR2 FQNEAQ. This CDR3 comprises 16 residues. V lost 1 base and J lost 6; bases outside the gene matches: 11. The CDR3 DNA follows: TGTGCCAGCAGCTTAGACCCAACCTTGACAGGGCATGGCTACACCTTC. It specifies CASSLDPTLTGHGYTF. Using reference TRBV7-8 and TRBJ1-2 for the parts outside the CDR3, the full variable domain is GAGVSQSPRYKVAKRGQDVALRCDPISGHVSLFWYQQALGQGPEFLTYFQNEAQLDKSGLPSDRFFAERPEGSVSTLKIQRTQQEDSAVYLCASSLDPTLTGHGYTFGSGTRLTVV.